This T cell receptor beta chain emerged from a study of T cells in localized non-small cell lung cancer. Overall study findings and caveats: A median of about 50 clones ranked among the top 100 in tumor appeared in adjacent lung. Tumor showed lower T cell clonality than uninvolved adjacent lung, where it was highest.

This table comes from immunoSEQ multiplex PCR, and its TCRdb copy is limited to in-frame clones, with some not included. This table has 100,000 to 150,000 clones, 70% to 90% appearing once. As to this clone: The antigen is not known.

The CDR3 spans 17 residues. Germline V lookup: CDR1 SGHVS, CDR2 FNYEAQ. J gave up 7 bases and V 1 base, and 13 bases lay outside the gene matches. The specimen comprised peripheral blood, sampled before any cancer treatment. V usage is TRBV7-6 and J usage is TRBJ2-1; 7 bases line up with TRBD2. The sequence came from a female donor of 60 years or more with stage I lung adenocarcinoma. CDR3 loop: CASSLGWGAGLSNEQFF. In DNA form, the CDR3 reads TGTGCCAGCAGCTTAGGGTGGGGAGCGGGGTTAAGTAATGAGCAGTTCTTC.